The 24 T cell receptor beta chains below were found in one sample sequenced in a study of blood T cell repertoires in COVID-19. Assay: immunoSEQ multiplex PCR; the TCRdb copy retains only in-frame clones and omits some. The repertoire includes 150,000 to 200,000 clones, 75% to 90% of them detected once, and more than 4.5% sits in the top ten. The source material was PBMCs or T cells enriched from blood (not recorded which). These receptors were obtained from a man in his 70s who had been exposed to COVID-19.

The chain couples TRBV3-1 (or the pseudogene TRBV3-2) to TRBJ2-5; 11 bases fit TRBD1. V lost 4 bases and J lost 4; bases outside the gene matches: 5. Germline values: CDR1 LGHDT, CDR2 YNNKEL (reference sequence). The CDR3 spans 15 residues. CDR3 nucleotides: TGTGCCAGCAGCCGCGGACAGGGGGCGCGAGAGACCCAGTACTTC. Its protein product is CASSRGQGARETQYF.

The V and J genes are TRBV15 and TRBJ1-5; D not resolved. V was cut by 5 bases and J by 3 bases, with 14 bases left in between. CDR1 LNHNV and CDR2 YYDKDF come from the germline V gene (reference sequence). The CDR3 spans 15 residues. The CDR3 DNA is TGTGCCACCAGCTCCATCCACCAGGTCAATCAGCCCCAGCATTTT. It is translated as CATSSIHQVNQPQHF.

The sample holds a few counts of this clone. The chain has TRBV4-3 and TRBJ2-2, with 7 bases aligning to TRBD1. This CDR3 has 14 amino acids. Germline assignment: CDR1 LGHNA and CDR2 YSLEER. V was clipped by 5 bases and J by 1 base; unmatched bases: 1. CDR3 loop: CASSRDRNTGELFF. The CDR3 region has the DNA TGCGCCAGCAGCAGGGACAGGAACACCGGGGAGCTGTTTTTT.

The V gene is TRBV20-1, the J gene TRBJ1-5, with 7 nucleotides matching TRBD1. Germline V gene lookup returns CDR1 DFQATT and CDR2 SNEGSKA (reference sequence). The CDR3 consists of 14 residues. Losses at the gene ends were 3 bases for V and 4 bases for J; bases not matched to a gene: 6. The CDR3 loop reads CSASSAQGNQPQHF. CDR3 DNA: TGCAGTGCTAGTTCCGCACAGGGGAATCAGCCCCAGCATTTT.

The CDR3 region is CASSLAAGFTYEQYF. CDR3 DNA: TGCGCCAGCAGCTTGGCTGCGGGGTTCACCTACGAGCAGTACTTC. This chain uses TRBV5-1 with TRBJ2-7, with D maybe TRBD2 (6 bases). CDR3 size: 15 residues. Trimming stripped 0 bases from V and 2 bases from J, with 12 bases between. Germline V CDR1 and CDR2: SGHRS, YFSETQ.

The chain uses TRBV15 and TRBJ1-1; tentatively, D is TRBD1 (6 bases). Trimming cost V 4 bases and J 1 base, with 10 bases left between them. Germline values: CDR1 LNHNV, CDR2 YYDKDF (reference sequence). The CDR3 runs 14 residues. DNA for the CDR3: TGTGCCACCAGCACAGGGACACGGAACACTGAAGCTTTCTTT. Its protein product is CATSTGTRNTEAFF.

The genes are TRBV2 and TRBJ1-2; TRBD1 might be the D (5 bases). CDR3 size: 15 residues. Trimming removed 3 bases at V and 4 bases at J, with 15 bases between. CDR1 is SNHLY and CDR2 is FYNNEI in the germline V gene. The CDR3 is CASSDPLGPRYGYTF. The CDR3 nucleotides read TGTGCCAGCAGTGACCCACTGGGGCCCCGCTATGGCTACACCTTC. Full variable domain (missing parts from reference TRBV2 and TRBJ1-2): EPEVTQTPSHQVTQMGQEVILRCVPISNHLYFYWYRQILGQKVEFLVSFYNNEISEKSEIFDDQFSVERPDGSNFTLKIRSTKLEDSAMYFCASSDPLGPRYGYTFGSGTRLTVV.

The chain recombines TRBV2 with TRBJ1-2; weak D call: TRBD1 (5 bases). CDR3 size: 13 residues. V was shortened by 11 bases and J by 7 bases, with 20 bases between the two germline ends. Germline lookup yields CDR1 SNHLY and CDR2 FYNNEI. In DNA, the CDR3 is TGTGCCGGCTCGCGGGGGGAGGACTCTGGCTACACCTTC. Its protein is CAGSRGEDSGYTF.

The gene calls are TRBV5-1 and TRBJ1-2; 10 bases match TRBD1. The trim removed 8 bases at V and 7 bases at J, leaving 17 bases unmatched. The V gene's germline CDR1 is SGHRS and CDR2 YFSETQ. This CDR3 contains 16 residues. CDR3 loop: CASTPTSTGGLRGYTF. CDR3 in DNA: TGCGCCAGTACTCCTACATCGACAGGGGGCTTGCGTGGCTACACCTTC.

This sequence joins TRBV29-1 and TRBJ1-1, with D unresolved. Trimming removed 6 bases at V and 1 base at J, with 12 bases between. Germline V gene data show CDR1 as SQVTM and CDR2 as ANQGSEA. The CDR3 length is 13 residues. The CDR3 DNA reads TGCAGCGTAAGGAGCGCATCGAACACTGAAGCTTTCTTT. It yields the protein CSVRSASNTEAFF.

This sequence joins TRBV12-3 or TRBV12-4 and TRBJ1-1; TRBD1 is a possible D gene (5 bases). V was clipped by 5 bases and J by 8 bases, with 15 bases between them. The CDR3 is made up of 13 amino acids. This CDR3 reads CASSQFRDTEAFF. Written as DNA, the CDR3 is TGTGCCAGCAGTCAGTTCAGGGATACAGAAGCTTTCTTT.

J is TRBJ2-3 and V is TRBV28; a possible D gene is TRBD2 (5 bases). This CDR3 contains 15 residues. Per the germline V gene, CDR1 is MDHEN and CDR2 is SYDVKM. Trimming cost V 3 bases and J 2 bases, with 12 bases left between them. CDR3 protein: CASSFGQRITDTQYF. The CDR3 coding sequence is TGTGCCAGCAGTTTCGGTCAGCGGATCACAGATACGCAGTATTTT.

V is TRBV7-7 and J is TRBJ2-5, with 9 bases identical to TRBD1. V lost 5 bases, J lost 5 bases, and 9 bases stayed unmatched. This CDR3 contains 15 residues. Germline CDR1 is SSHAT and CDR2 is FNYEAQ (reference sequence). Written as DNA, the CDR3 is TGTGCCAGCAGCCCGTCGGGACAGGGTACCGAGACCCAGTACTTC. It codes for CASSPSGQGTETQYF.

The chain links TRBV28 to TRBJ1-5, with D unclear. V was cut by 1 base and J by 6 bases, with 7 bases left in between. The CDR3 spans 13 residues. Germline values: CDR1 MDHEN, CDR2 SYDVKM. The CDR3 loop is CASSLFPSQPQHF. CDR3 DNA sequence: TGTGCCAGCAGTTTATTCCCGAGTCAGCCCCAGCATTTT.

The V call is TRBV5-1, the J call TRBJ2-7; TRBD2 agrees at 7 bases. The V gene's germline CDR1 is SGHRS and CDR2 YFSETQ. The CDR3 has 15 residues. With V trimmed by 0 bases and J by 7 bases, 10 bases remained unmatched. The CDR3 DNA is TGCGCCAGCAGCTTGGTGGCGGGAGAGCGACAGGAGCAGTACTTC. It yields the protein CASSLVAGERQEQYF.

The gene calls are TRBV3-1 (or the pseudogene TRBV3-2) and TRBJ2-5; possible D gene TRBD2, 7 bases. V lost 4 bases and J 7 bases, leaving 13 bases between the germline ends. In germline, CDR1 is LGHDT, CDR2 YNNKEL (reference sequence). CDR3 length equals 13 residues. The CDR3 nucleotides read TGTGCCAGCAGCCTTAAAGGGGGGGGGACCCAGTACTTC. Translation: CASSLKGGGTQYF.

The CDR3 DNA reads as TGTGCCAGTAGTATTCACTCTCCCCCGAGGAATGAGCAGTTCTTC. Its protein is CASSIHSPPRNEQFF. V gene TRBV19 combines with J gene TRBJ2-1; unclear D gene. The CDR3 loop spans 15 amino acids. The germline CDR1 and CDR2 sequences are LNHDA and SQIVND (reference sequence). With 3 bases removed from V and 7 bases from J, the gap between germline ends came to 16 bases.

This chain uses TRBV6-1 with TRBJ1-2, with a possible D match to TRBD1 (5 bases). V lost 4 bases to trimming and J lost 4 bases, with 19 bases between them. The CDR3 length is 16 residues. CDR1 MNHNS and CDR2 SASEGT come from the germline V gene. CDR3 region: CASSVLPWTPIYGYTF. The CDR3 coding sequence is TGTGCCAGCAGTGTACTCCCGTGGACACCCATCTATGGCTACACCTTC.

In this sample, this clone turned up once. The CDR3 sequence: CASSFAEGDTIYF. The DNA of the CDR3 is TGTGCCAGCAGCTTTGCCGAAGGGGACACCATATATTTT. V is TRBV7-9 and J is TRBJ1-3; D perhaps matches TRBD1 (5 bases). V was clipped by 3 bases and J by 8 bases, with 11 bases between them. This CDR3 comprises 13 residues. Germline values: CDR1 SEHNR, CDR2 FQNEAQ (reference sequence).

The chain links TRBV19 to TRBJ2-2, with TRBD2 as a possible D gene (5 bases). CDR1 is LNHDA, CDR2 SQIVND, per germline (reference sequence). The CDR3 loop spans 14 amino acids. V lost 6 bases to trimming and J lost 5 bases, with 13 bases between them. CDR3 sequence: CASRTDSPTGELFF. In DNA form, the CDR3 reads TGTGCCAGTAGGACGGACTCACCGACCGGGGAGCTGTTTTTT.

CDR3 coding DNA: TGTGCCAGCAGCTTAGGACAGGACCCCCCATATGAAAAACTGTTTTTT. Amino acid sequence: CASSLGQDPPYEKLFF. V gene TRBV7-9 combines with J gene TRBJ1-4, with a possible D match to TRBD1 (6 bases). The length of the CDR3 is 16 residues. Germline V gene data show CDR1 as SEHNR and CDR2 as FQNEAQ (reference sequence). V shed 1 base and J shed 6 bases, with 15 bases lying between them.

This rearrangement joins TRBV18 to TRBJ2-3; TRBD2 matches at 11 bases. This CDR3 has 15 residues. CDR1 KGHSH and CDR2 LQKENI come from the germline V gene. V trimming: 3 bases; J trimming: 4 bases; junction bases outside the gene matches: 3. The CDR3 here is CASSPASGGSDTQYF. DNA of the CDR3: TGTGCCAGCTCACCGGCTAGCGGGGGGTCAGATACGCAGTATTTT.

The chain combines TRBV30 with TRBJ2-4; D possibly corresponds to TRBD2 (6 bases). CDR1 is GTSNPN and CDR2 is SVGIG in the germline V gene (reference sequence). The V gene lost 0 bases and the J gene lost 1 base, with 7 bases spanning the gap. The CDR3 runs 14 residues. The CDR3 protein is CAWSVRGAKNIQYF. The CDR3, as DNA: TGTGCCTGGAGTGTACGGGGGGCCAAAAACATTCAGTACTTC.

The CDR3 protein is CASSPGGNYGYTF. For the CDR3, the DNA is TGTGCCAGCAGCCCAGGGGGGAACTATGGCTACACCTTC. The V call is TRBV5-4, the J call TRBJ1-2; 7 bases are shared with TRBD1. Per germline, CDR1 SGHNT and CDR2 YYREEE (reference sequence). The trim removed 4 bases at V and 2 bases at J, leaving 2 bases unmatched. The CDR3 is 13 residues long. The full variable domain, rest sourced from reference TRBV5-4 and TRBJ1-2, is ETGVTQSPTHLIKTRGQQVTLRCSSQSGHNTVSWYQQALGQGPQFIFQYYREEENGRGNFPPRFSGLQFPNYSSELNVNALELDDSALYLCASSPGGNYGYTFGSGTRLTVV.